This T cell receptor beta chain was retrieved from a study of CD8 T cells in ankylosing spondylitis. Overall study findings and caveats: Disease-linked clones reportedly concentrated significantly in matched ankylosing spondylitis synovial fluid. Prior work had noted some motif variants in reactive arthritis blood and synovial fluid. Blood of patients with ankylosing spondylitis appeared to be characterized by a TCR beta motif of roughly eight highly homologous variants.

This clonotype was seen ten or more times. Its antigen is still unknown. TCRdb itself ran the 5' RACE reads through MiXCR, one entry per CDR3 protein. The table has under 250,000 distinct CDR3 sequences, 30% to 35% seen once. The sample consisted of blood, either unsorted or a sorted T cell fraction (not recorded which). This sequence originates from a male donor with ankylosing spondylitis or in good health (not recorded which).

In DNA, the CDR3 is TGCAGTGCTGGGGACAGGAGTCACACTGAAGCTTTCTTT. Its translation: CSAGDRSHTEAFF. This rearrangement joins TRBV20-1 to TRBJ1-1; 8 bases match TRBD1. Germline CDR1 reads DFQATT; CDR2 reads SNEGSKA (reference sequence). This CDR3 is 13 amino acids long. Trimming removed 5 bases from V and 3 bases from J; junction bases left unmatched: 5.